This T cell receptor beta chain was retrieved from a study of control samples from healthy donors and cancer patients. Repertoires were generated with immunoSEQ multiplex PCR, while TCRdb's copy carries only in-frame clones and drops some. The repertoire consists of tens of thousands of clones, with 94% occurring once and the leading ten covering approximately 4.3%. This CDR3 contains 14 residues. The ends were cut back, 5 bases at V and 0 bases at J, with 7 bases in the middle. Germline CDR1 and CDR2: LNHDA and SQIVND (reference sequence). The sample was blood. The clonotype comes from a man aged 30 to 39 in good health. V and J are TRBV19 and TRBJ2-2, with unresolved D. The CDR3 sequence is CASSPTPNTGELFF. The CDR3 DNA reads as TGTGCCAGTAGTCCCACTCCGAACACCGGGGAGCTGTTTTTT.